The 23 T cell receptor beta chains below all came from one sample that was sequenced in a study of blood T cell repertoires in COVID-19. Generated by immunoSEQ multiplex PCR, the TCRdb table keeps only in-frame clones and is missing some. Of some 120,000 clones in the sample, 70% to 80% are singletons; the top ten hold 25%. Sequenced input: peripheral blood. The receptors were gathered from a human donor in a cohort sampled during active COVID-19.

A word on this clone: The same CDR3 arises from other DNA sequences in this sample as well. The chain combines TRBV18 with TRBJ1-2, with 7 bases matching TRBD1. With V trimmed by 0 bases and J by 6 bases, 7 bases remained unmatched. CDR3 size: 15 residues. CDR1 KGHSH and CDR2 LQKENI come from the germline V gene. CDR3 amino acids: CASSPPGQGEHGYTF. CDR3 nucleotide sequence: TGTGCCAGCTCACCACCGGGGCAGGGGGAACATGGCTACACCTTC.

This sequence joins TRBV5-4 and TRBJ1-2; 7 positions match TRBD1. Germline assignment: CDR1 SGHNT and CDR2 YYREEE (reference sequence). The CDR3 is 15 residues long. J gave up 3 bases and V 6 bases, and 11 bases lay outside the gene matches. DNA of the CDR3: TGTGCCAGCACAAACAGGGGAAACTCCTACTATGGCTACACCTTC. It codes for CASTNRGNSYYGYTF.

Notes on this clone: Other nucleotide sequences in the sample specify the same CDR3. V and J are TRBV30 and TRBJ1-5; a possible D gene is TRBD1 (5 bases). The V end was cut by 3 bases, the J end by 4 bases, with 10 bases between. CDR1 GTSNPN and CDR2 SVGIG come from the germline V gene (reference sequence). The CDR3 runs 13 residues. CDR3 region: CAWSATGNQPQHF. The CDR3 coding sequence is TGTGCCTGGAGCGCAACAGGAAATCAGCCCCAGCATTTT.

CDR3 sequence (DNA): TGTGCCACCAGCAGAGGAGGACTGGCCAGCCAAGAGACCCAGTACTTC. Its translation is CATSRGGLASQETQYF. The gene calls are TRBV15 and TRBJ2-5, with D possibly TRBD2 on 5 matching bases. Between the trimmed V and J ends, which lost 1 base and 1 base, there was a span of 13 bases. The CDR3 has 16 amino acids. CDR1 is LNHNV and CDR2 is YYDKDF in the germline V gene (reference sequence).

The V call is TRBV29-1, the J call TRBJ2-7, with D possibly TRBD1 on 6 matching bases. V gave up 4 bases and J gave up 6 bases, with 13 bases separating them. The CDR3 consists of 12 residues. Per germline, CDR1 SQVTM and CDR2 ANQGSEA. The CDR3 region has the DNA TGCAGCGTTGCCCCGGACAGTCGCGAGCAGTACTTC. Its protein product is CSVAPDSREQYF.

The chain couples TRBV5-4 to TRBJ2-3, with 14 nucleotides matching TRBD2. Germline CDR1 SGHNT, CDR2 YYREEE (reference sequence). V lost 4 bases and J lost 2; bases outside the gene matches: 6. The CDR3 consists of 17 residues. The CDR3 DNA follows: TGTGCCAGCAGCCCTGGACTAGCGGGAGGAATCACAGATACGCAGTATTTT. This codes for CASSPGLAGGITDTQYF.

This chain connects TRBV7-2 to TRBJ1-1, with TRBD1 matching 8 bases. Germline assignment: CDR1 SGHTA and CDR2 FQGNSA. The CDR3 runs to 16 residues. After removal of 5 bases from V and 0 bases from J, the junction contained 8 bases not matched to a gene. CDR3 sequence: CASSRGTGRMNTEAFF. CDR3 sequence (DNA): TGTGCCAGCAGCAGGGGGACAGGAAGAATGAACACTGAAGCTTTCTTT. Supplemented by reference TRBV7-2 and TRBJ1-1, the full variable domain reads GAGVSQSPSNKVTEKGKDVELRCDPISGHTALYWYRQSLGQGLEFLIYFQGNSAPDKSGLPSDRFSAERTGGSVSTLTIQRTQQEDSAVYLCASSRGTGRMNTEAFFGQGTRLTVV.

V usage is TRBV7-8 and J usage is TRBJ2-7, with D perhaps matching TRBD1 (6 bases). The CDR3 runs 13 residues. Germline V CDR1 and CDR2: SGHVS, FQNEAQ. Trimming removed 1 base from V and 3 bases from J, with 7 bases in between. The CDR3 sequence is CASSLGGHYEQYF. DNA of the CDR3: TGTGCCAGCAGCTTAGGGGGGCACTACGAGCAGTACTTC. The full variable domain, completed using reference TRBV7-8 and TRBJ2-7, is GAGVSQSPRYKVAKRGQDVALRCDPISGHVSLFWYQQALGQGPEFLTYFQNEAQLDKSGLPSDRFFAERPEGSVSTLKIQRTQQEDSAVYLCASSLGGHYEQYFGPGTRLTVT.

J is TRBJ1-5 and V is TRBV19; 9 bases are a match to TRBD1. With 7 bases clipped from V and 7 bases from J, the junction kept 17 bases outside the gene matches. This CDR3 is 17 amino acids long. CDR1 LNHDA and CDR2 SQIVND come from the germline V gene (reference sequence). CDR3 loop: CASKERGQGPSGQPQHF. In DNA, the CDR3 is TGTGCCAGTAAAGAGCGTGGACAGGGGCCGTCCGGGCAGCCCCAGCATTTT.

This chain links TRBV9 with TRBJ1-6, with 9 nucleotides matching TRBD1. Germline lookup yields CDR1 SGDLS and CDR2 YYNGEE. The CDR3 runs 16 residues. V lost 0 bases, J lost 9 bases, and 7 bases stayed unmatched. The CDR3 protein is CASSVDGTGTGSPLHF. CDR3 DNA: TGTGCCAGCAGCGTAGACGGGACAGGGACCGGTTCACCCCTCCACTTT.

This clone was counted between two and nine times. The rearrangement uses TRBV10-3 and TRBJ2-7; D remains ambiguous. This CDR3 has 11 amino acids. The germline V gene encodes CDR1 ENHRY and CDR2 SYGVKD. V was shortened by 6 bases and J by 9 bases, with 12 bases between the two germline ends. The CDR3 here is CAISLDSVQYF. The CDR3 nucleotides are TGTGCCATCAGCCTAGATTCTGTGCAGTACTTC.

V gene TRBV27 combines with J gene TRBJ2-5; maybe TRBD1 (6 bases). CDR3 length equals 13 residues. Germline V CDR1 and CDR2: MNHEY, SMNVEV (reference sequence). Trimming cost V 5 bases and J 2 bases, with 9 bases left between them. The CDR3 DNA reads as TGTGCCAGCAGTAGACAGGAACAAGAGACCCAGTACTTC. Protein sequence: CASSRQEQETQYF.

The J gene is TRBJ1-1, the V gene TRBV10-3, with 7 bases lining up with TRBD1. CDR1 and CDR2 (germline): ENHRY, SYGVKD. The ends lost 3 bases at V and 11 bases at J; junction bases unmatched: 9. This CDR3 is 13 amino acids long. This CDR3 is CAISDLDRARAFF. In DNA form, the CDR3 reads TGTGCCATCAGTGACCTCGACAGGGCGAGGGCTTTCTTT.

The chain couples TRBV19 to TRBJ2-3; TRBD1 matches at 7 bases. Germline lookup yields CDR1 LNHDA and CDR2 SQIVND (reference sequence). The ends lost 6 bases at V and 4 bases at J; junction bases unmatched: 7. The CDR3 spans 14 residues. The DNA of the CDR3 is TGTGCCAGTAGAGTAGACAGGGCGGCAGATACGCAGTATTTT. This sequence encodes CASRVDRAADTQYF.

The genes are TRBV10-3 and TRBJ2-7; 9 nucleotides line up with TRBD1. CDR3 length: 16 residues. Germline trimming cut 3 bases from V and 2 bases from J; bases unmatched to any gene: 8. Germline V CDR1 and CDR2: ENHRY, SYGVKD. The CDR3 DNA reads as TGTGCCATCAGTGACCCGGCGGGACAGGGTACCTACGAGCAGTACTTC. Its protein is CAISDPAGQGTYEQYF.

The V call is TRBV28, the J call TRBJ1-3; D perhaps matches TRBD1 (5 bases). Germline CDR1 MDHEN, CDR2 SYDVKM. The CDR3 spans 15 residues. V was clipped by 5 bases and J by 0 bases, with 11 bases between them. The CDR3 is CASSPDSSSGNTIYF. The DNA of the CDR3 is TGTGCCAGCAGTCCCGACAGTAGCTCTGGAAACACCATATATTTT.

This clone was picked up many times. The rearrangement links TRBV9 to TRBJ2-7; tentative D call: TRBD1 (6 bases). The germline V gene has CDR1 SGDLS and CDR2 YYNGEE. CDR3 length: 15 residues. V was clipped by 4 bases and J by 1 base, with 15 bases between them. CDR3 DNA: TGTGCCAGCAGCCCCCAACCTGGACAGTCCTACGAGCAGTACTTC. Protein product: CASSPQPGQSYEQYF.

This rearrangement joins TRBV19 to TRBJ1-2; no firm D call. Between the trimmed V and J ends, which lost 9 bases and 3 bases, there was a span of 11 bases. The CDR3 consists of 12 residues. CDR1 LNHDA and CDR2 SQIVND come from the germline V gene (reference sequence). The CDR3 sequence: CASKTLDYGYTF. In nucleotides, the CDR3 is TGTGCCAGCAAGACTCTTGACTATGGCTACACCTTC.

This clone has only a few counts. V usage is TRBV9 and J usage is TRBJ2-1, with 11 bases matching TRBD2. This CDR3 is 16 amino acids long. In germline, CDR1 is SGDLS, CDR2 YYNGEE. Trimming took 4 bases from V and 2 from J; bases not matched to a gene: 5. The CDR3 sequence is CASSPIAGGPYNEQFF. CDR3 DNA: TGTGCCAGCAGCCCCATAGCGGGAGGGCCCTACAATGAGCAGTTCTTC. Variable domain in full (rest from reference TRBV9 and TRBJ2-1): DSGVTQTPKHLITATGQRVTLRCSPRSGDLSVYWYQQSLDQGLQFLIQYYNGEERAKGNILERFSAQQFPDLHSELNLSSLELGDSALYFCASSPIAGGPYNEQFFGPGTRLTVL.

This clone was found a few times. The V gene is TRBV10-3, the J gene TRBJ2-1; 10 positions agree with TRBD1. Germline assignment: CDR1 ENHRY and CDR2 SYGVKD. Losses at the gene ends were 10 bases for V and 7 bases for J; bases not matched to a gene: 7. CDR3 size: 13 residues. The CDR3 is CATTGTGENEQFF. DNA for the CDR3: TGTGCCACAACCGGGACAGGGGAGAATGAGCAGTTCTTC.

V gene TRBV7-2 combines with J gene TRBJ1-6, with D perhaps TRBD1 (5 bases). The CDR3 covers 15 residues. Germline values: CDR1 SGHTA, CDR2 FQGNSA. V lost 2 bases to trimming and J lost 7 bases, with 12 bases between them. The CDR3 sequence is CASSLWRGTNSPLHF. The CDR3 DNA follows: TGTGCCAGCAGCTTATGGAGGGGTACGAATTCACCCCTCCACTTT.

The rearrangement uses TRBV2 and TRBJ1-5; weak D call: TRBD1 (5 bases). V shed 1 base and J shed 7 bases, with 11 bases lying between them. The CDR3 runs 14 residues. The V gene's germline CDR1 is SNHLY and CDR2 FYNNEI. The CDR3 loop reads CASSEERGRQPQHF. The CDR3 nucleotides are TGTGCCAGCAGTGAAGAGCGGGGCAGGCAGCCCCAGCATTTT. The whole variable domain, filled in from reference TRBV2 and TRBJ1-5, reads EPEVTQTPSHQVTQMGQEVILRCVPISNHLYFYWYRQILGQKVEFLVSFYNNEISEKSEIFDDQFSVERPDGSNFTLKIRSTKLEDSAMYFCASSEERGRQPQHFGDGTRLSIL.

The CDR3 protein is CASSSSNYGYTF. In DNA form, the CDR3 reads TGTGCCAGCAGCTCTTCTAACTATGGCTACACCTTC. The chain combines TRBV11-2 with TRBJ1-2, with D uncertain. V was pared by 4 bases and J by 0 bases, with 3 bases between. Germline CDR1 is SGHAT and CDR2 is FQNNGV. CDR3 length: 12 residues.